The sequence of this T cell receptor (beta chain) was determined in a study of CD8+ T cells in alopecia areata. Study results and caveats: Clonality in lesional scalp, especially alopecia totalis/universalis, exceeded that of normal scalp.

Comments on this clone: Antigen unknown.

Treatment specified: oral pan-JAK inhibitor, 5-10 mg twice daily. The CDR3 extends over 13 amino acids. Losses at the gene ends were 6 bases for V and 3 bases for J; bases not matched to a gene: 5. Germline V gene data show CDR1 as LNHDA and CDR2 as SQIVND (reference sequence). Sequencing used cDNA as its template, made by extracting RNA and reverse transcribing it. Profiling relied on immunoSEQ multiplex PCR, and the TCRdb table lists in-frame clones only, not all of them. The data contain around 150,000 clones, approximately 60% of them seen just once; the ten biggest clones take up around 14%. This sequence originates from a human donor with alopecia areata. The gene calls are TRBV19 and TRBJ2-7, with 7 bases lining up with TRBD2. Specimen: CD4+ T cells sorted from blood, collected at week 24, from a patient treated with tofacitinib. CDR3 sequence: CASSLRGVYEQYF. The CDR3 nucleotides read TGTGCCAGTAGCTTACGGGGGGTCTACGAGCAGTACTTC.